This TCR beta chain is from a study of T cell changes during pregnancy in multiple sclerosis. Clones were read by immunoSEQ multiplex PCR, and TCRdb kept only the in-frame ones, dropping some. The sample holds 70,000 to 80,000 clones, 80% to 95% seen once. V was pared by 0 bases and J by 8 bases, with 4 bases between. CDR3 length equals 11 residues. From germline, CDR1 is MNHNY and CDR2 SVGAGI (reference sequence). The clonotype comes from a female donor with multiple sclerosis, enrolled in a pregnancy study. This rearrangement joins TRBV6-6 to TRBJ1-2; no clear D. The specimen comprised peripheral blood, sampled in the first trimester of pregnancy. The CDR3 spells CASSYSQGYTF. In DNA, the CDR3 is TGTGCCAGCAGTTACTCACAGGGCTACACCTTC.